These T cell receptor beta chains were read from a single sample in a study of cytomegalovirus exposure and HLA in healthy donors. Libraries were prepared by immunoSEQ multiplex PCR; TCRdb keeps only in-frame clonotypes and omits some of them. This repertoire comprises fewer than 30,000 clones; its ten largest clones make up approximately 0.71%. Source material: PBMCs. These receptor sequences come from a man aged 25-45 years in good health and CMV-seronegative. Each CDR3 is given with its conserved first and last residue. The D gene is left open where the match is weak.

d_gene,j_gene,v_gene,CDR3aa,CDR3nt
-,TRBJ2-5,TRBV18,CASSPAAGETQYF,TGTGCCAGCTCACCAGCCGCGGGGGAGACCCAGTACTTC
-,TRBJ1-4,TRBV5-1,CASSLAYSEKLFF,TGCGCCAGCAGCTTGGCCTACAGCGAAAAACTGTTTTTT
-,TRBJ2-5,TRBV10-2,CATLSVGQGETQYF,TGCGCCACCCTCAGCGTTGGTCAGGGGGAGACCCAGTACTTC
-,TRBJ2-5,TRBV7-9,CASSFKTGPQYF,TGTGCCAGCAGCTTTAAGACAGGACCGCAGTACTTC
TRBD1,TRBJ2-3,TRBV5-1,CASSPGQDKTDTQYF,TGCGCCAGCAGCCCAGGACAGGATAAGACAGATACGCAGTATTTT
TRBD2,TRBJ2-1,TRBV5-8,CASSLLRGGNEQFF,TGTGCCAGCAGCTTGTTGCGGGGGGGTAATGAGCAGTTCTTC
TRBD1,TRBJ2-7,TRBV7-9,CASSSTLTGFEQYF,TGTGCCAGCAGCTCCACCCTGACAGGGTTCGAGCAGTACTTC
TRBD2,TRBJ2-7,TRBV11-3,CASSRGLAVPYEQYF,TGTGCCAGCAGTAGAGGACTAGCGGTCCCCTACGAGCAGTACTTC
-,TRBJ2-4,TRBV28,CASSLQGTKNIQYF,TGTGCCAGCAGTTTACAGGGGACCAAAAACATTCAGTACTTC
TRBD1,TRBJ2-7,TRBV28,CASSPAGQGKYEQYF,TGTGCCAGCAGTCCCGCGGGACAGGGTAAATACGAGCAGTACTTC
-,TRBJ2-1,TRBV7-3,CASSPGHVADEQFF,TGTGCCAGCAGCCCCGGACATGTTGCTGATGAGCAGTTCTTC
TRBD1,TRBJ2-7,TRBV2,CASSATGTGSYEQYF,TGTGCCAGCAGCGCCACCGGGACAGGCTCCTACGAGCAGTACTTC
-,TRBJ2-3,TRBV5-1,CASDRGAGTLDTQYF,TGCGCCAGCGATAGGGGAGCGGGCACCTTAGATACGCAGTATTTT
TRBD1,TRBJ2-1,TRBV11-3,CASSLGGQGSNEQFF,TGTGCCAGCAGCTTAGGGGGACAGGGGAGCAATGAGCAGTTCTTC
TRBD1,TRBJ1-1,TRBV14,CASRWARGKFF,TGTGCCAGCAGGTGGGCCAGGGGGAAATTCTTT
-,TRBJ1-3,TRBV2,CASRPESGNTIYF,TGTGCCAGCAGGCCAGAATCTGGAAACACCATATATTTT
TRBD1,TRBJ2-2,TRBV7-8,CASKGQTNTGELFF,TGTGCCAGCAAGGGACAGACGAACACCGGGGAGCTGTTTTTT
TRBD2,TRBJ2-3,TRBV6-5,CASSWTSGTSTDTQYF,TGTGCCAGCAGTTGGACTAGCGGGACTAGCACAGATACGCAGTATTTT
-,TRBJ2-5,TRBV30,CAWSPGQETQYF,TGTGCCTGGAGTCCGGGTCAAGAGACCCAGTACTTC
TRBD1,TRBJ1-1,TRBV4-2,CASSQAATGGNTEAFF,TGTGCCAGCAGCCAAGCTGCCACAGGGGGGAACACTGAAGCTTTCTTT
TRBD1,TRBJ1-3,TRBV28,CASSSPGQGAGNTIYF,TGTGCCAGCAGTTCCCCGGGACAGGGGGCGGGAAACACCATATATTTT
TRBD2,TRBJ2-1,TRBV28,CASSSPAGGWNNEQFF,TGTGCCAGCAGTTCTCCAGCGGGGGGGTGGAACAATGAGCAGTTCTTC
-,TRBJ1-1,TRBV9,CASSVDSRGTEAFF,TGTGCCAGCAGCGTAGACAGTAGGGGCACTGAAGCTTTCTTT
-,TRBJ2-5,TRBV6-5,CASSGGQHQETQYF,TGTGCCAGCAGTGGCGGACAGCACCAAGAGACCCAGTACTTC